The 11 T cell receptor beta chains below all came from one sample that was sequenced in a study of T cell clonality in common variable immunodeficiency. General study results and limits: In common variable immunodeficiency, TCR beta chains reportedly carried fewer deletions and N-nucleotide insertions.

The table came from immunoSEQ multiplex PCR; TCRdb's copy has only in-frame clones and leaves some out. This repertoire lists 25,000 to 30,000 clones without singletons; 3.1% sits in the top ten. These TCRs' antigens remain unknown. What was sequenced was peripheral blood mononuclear cells. All receptors come from a human donor with common variable immunodeficiency.

As regards this clone: The read ends 3 residues shy of where the CDR3 ends; the end is completed using the germline J gene. This chain links TRBV7-9 with TRBJ2-3; the match to TRBD2 covers 9 bases. With 3 bases clipped from V and 3 bases from J, the junction kept 4 bases outside the gene matches. Looked up from germline, CDR1 is SEHNR and CDR2 is FQNEAQ (reference sequence). The length of the CDR3 is 15 residues. The chain's CDR3 is CASSFGTSMTDTQYF. CDR3 DNA, as far as it was read: TGTGCCAGCAGCTTCGGGACTAGCATGACAGATACG. Full variable domain (outside the CDR3, taken from reference TRBV7-9 and TRBJ2-3): DTGVSQNPRHKITKRGQNVTFRCDPISEHNRLYWYRQTLGQGPEFLTYFQNEAQLEKSRLLSDRFSAERPKGSFSTLEIQRTEQGDSAMYLCASSFGTSMTDTQYFGPGTRLTVL.

There are many counts of this clone. The covered CDR3 bases are TGCAGTGCTAGTGCTAGGAGGGGGAATAGCAATCAGCCC. This translates into CSASARRGNSNQP. In full, the CDR3 reads CSASARRGNSNQPQHF. The J gene is TRBJ1-5, the V gene TRBV20-1, with a tentative D call TRBD1 (6 bases). The read ends 3 residues before the CDR3 terminus; that terminus is restored from the germline J gene. This CDR3 spans 16 amino acids. Germline CDR1 DFQATT, CDR2 SNEGSKA (reference sequence). V lost 3 bases, J lost 0 bases, and 15 bases lay in between.

In regard to this clone: The DNA ends 3 residues before the CDR3 does, and the rest of the CDR3 is filled in from the germline J gene. The chain combines TRBV19 with TRBJ1-1; 8 nucleotides align to TRBD1. The germline V gene encodes CDR1 LNHDA and CDR2 SQIVND (reference sequence). Trimming took 5 bases from V and 7 from J; bases not matched to a gene: 15. This CDR3 has 16 amino acids. The covered CDR3 bases are TGTGCCAGTAGTCAGGCTCAGGGGGCTAGGGGCGGTGAA. It encodes CASSQAQGARGGE. The entire CDR3 is CASSQAQGARGGEAFF.

A remark on this clone: The missing CDR3 end, 3 residues past where the read stops, is filled in from the germline J gene. The chain uses TRBV6-2 or TRBV6-3 and TRBJ1-5; TRBD1 matches at 7 bases. Germline-derived CDR1 and CDR2 are MNHEY and SVGEGT. The junction had 13 bases not matched to a gene; V was cut back by 2 bases and J by 6 bases. The CDR3 spans 17 residues. CDR3 residues: CASSYSQGDAGSQPQHF. The DNA read from the CDR3 is TGTGCCAGCAGTTACAGTCAGGGGGATGCGGGGAGTCAGCCC.

Worth noting for this clone: Read coverage stops 3 residues before the CDR3 terminus; the germline J gene supplies the remainder. J is TRBJ1-1 and V is TRBV18; 7 bases are shared with TRBD1. Germline CDR1 and CDR2: KGHSH and LQKENI. V lost 3 bases to trimming and J lost 0 bases; unmatched junction nucleotides: 1. This CDR3 is built from 14 residues. The CDR3 sequence is CASSPGTVNTEAFF. CDR3 DNA (partial): TGTGCCAGCTCACCCGGGACAGTGAACACTGAA.

This chain's CDR3 is CASSLSGTGFLNYGYTF. Incomplete CDR3 DNA: TGTGCCAGCTCCCTATCCGGGACAGGGTTTCTTAACTATGGC. This chain links TRBV18 with TRBJ1-2; the match to TRBD1 covers 9 bases. The CDR3 end falls 3 residues outside the read, so it is completed with the germline J gene. Germline loops: CDR1 KGHSH, CDR2 LQKENI. The CDR3 runs 17 residues. V trimming: 6 bases; J trimming: 1 base; junction bases outside the gene matches: 12.

Incomplete CDR3 DNA: TGTGCCAGCAGCCTCGGACAGTCCCAGCCC. Its protein is CASSLGQSQP. The whole CDR3 region reads CASSLGQSQPQHF. J is TRBJ1-5 and V is TRBV7-2; D is possibly TRBD1 (6 bases). The read terminates 3 residues before the CDR3 end, so the remaining end is supplied by the germline J gene. There are 13 residues in the CDR3. Germline V gene sequence: CDR1 SGHTA, CDR2 FQGNSA. The ends were cut back, 5 bases at V and 7 bases at J, with 12 bases in the middle.

The table lists this clone with a few counts. The CDR3 end is not reached by the read, which stops 3 residues before it; the germline J gene fills it in. The chain recombines TRBV20-1 with TRBJ1-1; D is uncertain. CDR1 DFQATT and CDR2 SNEGSKA come from the germline V gene (reference sequence). V was trimmed by 4 bases and J by 6 bases, leaving 12 bases between them. This CDR3 spans 12 amino acids. The CDR3 bases that were read are TGCAGTGCTACCCCAGAGGGTTCTGAA. This gives the protein CSATPEGSE. From start to end, the CDR3 is CSATPEGSEAFF.

About this clone: The missing CDR3 end, 3 residues past where the read stops, is filled in from the germline J gene. This sequence joins TRBV30 and TRBJ1-3; unclear D gene. The CDR3 is 18 residues long. The germline V gene has CDR1 GTSNPN and CDR2 SVGIG (reference sequence). Trimming removed 0 bases at V and 2 bases at J, with 20 bases between. CDR3 DNA (partial): TGTGCCTGGAGTGTAGCTTTGGTCCCCGCGAACCCTGGAAACACC. Residues: CAWSVALVPANPGNT. The full CDR3 reads CAWSVALVPANPGNTIYF. Together with reference TRBV30 and TRBJ1-3, the CDR3 gives the full variable domain: SQTIHQWPATLVQPVGSPLSLECTVEGTSNPNLYWYRQAAGRGLQLLFYSVGIGQISSEVPQNLSASRPQDRQFILSSKKLLLSDSGFYLCAWSVALVPANPGNTIYFGEGSWLTVV.

As for this clone: Sequencing ends 3 residues short of the CDR3 end; the germline J gene provides the rest. J is TRBJ1-2 and V is TRBV19; 11 bases agree with TRBD1. The CDR3 totals 15 residues. Germline V gives CDR1 LNHDA, CDR2 SQIVND (reference sequence). The J segment lost 3 bases and the V segment lost 6 bases, leaving 6 bases of the junction unmatched. The CDR3 region is CASSKDRGLDYGYTF. Partial CDR3 DNA: TGTGCCAGTAGCAAGGACAGGGGGCTCGACTATGGC.

This clone was counted a few times. The read ends 3 residues shy of where the CDR3 ends; the end is completed using the germline J gene. The chain combines TRBV19 with TRBJ2-5; D is possibly TRBD1 (6 bases). This CDR3 comprises 15 residues. V was clipped by 1 base and J by 4 bases, with 13 bases between them. CDR1 is LNHDA and CDR2 is SQIVND in the germline V gene (reference sequence). CDR3: CASSIGWSRGETQYF. The sequenced part of the CDR3 DNA is TGTGCCAGTAGTATAGGCTGGAGCAGGGGAGAGACC. Filled out from reference TRBV19 and TRBJ2-5, the complete variable domain reads DGGITQSPKYLFRKEGQNVTLSCEQNLNHDAMYWYRQDPGQGLRLIYYSQIVNDFQKGDIAEGYSVSREKKESFPLTVTSAQKNPTAFYLCASSIGWSRGETQYFGPGTRLLVL.